This TCR beta chain stems from a study of OX40 agonist ivuxolimab in advanced cancers. General observations from the study: More expanded clones were seen, on average, in CD8+ T cells than in CD4+.

The CDR3 is 15 amino acids. CDR1 is SGHRS, CDR2 YFSETQ, per germline. V lost 5 bases, J lost 6 bases, and 5 bases stayed unmatched. Note on this clone: Its antigen is as yet unknown.

Using immunoSEQ multiplex PCR, the repertoire was profiled, and TCRdb retains in-frame clones only, with some absent. The data contain around 69,000 clones, about nine tenths of them singletons. The source of this sequence is an adult with an advanced solid tumor such as melanoma, head and neck, liver or kidney cancer. The rearrangement links TRBV5-1 to TRBJ2-3, with TRBD2 matching over 14 bases. Material: CD4+ or CD8+ T cells sorted from blood, obtained in a trial of the OX40 agonist ivuxolimab. This CDR3 reads CASRFGTSGSDTQYF. In nucleotides, the CDR3 is TGCGCCAGCAGATTTGGGACTAGCGGGAGTGATACGCAGTATTTT. The full variable domain, completed using reference TRBV5-1 and TRBJ2-3, is KAGVTQTPRYLIKTRGQQVTLSCSPISGHRSVSWYQQTPGQGLQFLFEYFSETQRNKGNFPGRFSGRQFSNSRSEMNVSTLELGDSALYLCASRFGTSGSDTQYFGPGTRLTVL.